Listed below are T cell receptor beta chains from one sample, sequenced in a study of tissue T cells after allogeneic stem cell transplantation. Repertoires were generated with immunoSEQ multiplex PCR, while TCRdb's copy carries only in-frame clones and drops some. The sample shows some 25,000 clones, about 70% of them seen only once. Sequences were derived from tissue from the ileum, sampled at autopsy. Source of these receptors: a female donor over 55 with lung cancer. The CDR3 runs from the conserved cysteine through the conserved F or W. D genes are given only for firm matches. Clone size is not always given. Where it is, it says once, few, many or a class for expanded clones.

j_call clone_size v_call d_call cdr3_nt cdr3_aa
TRBJ1-4 - TRBV30 - TGTGCCTGGGGCGTAGGGGAAAAACTGTTTTTT CAWGVGEKLFF
TRBJ1-1 - TRBV14 - TGTGCCAGCAGCCAATTTTACGGGGTAGACACTGAAGCTTTCTTT CASSQFYGVDTEAFF
TRBJ1-1 - TRBV27 - TGTGCCAGCAGTTGGTCGCGGGTCATGAACACTGAAGCTTTCTTT CASSWSRVMNTEAFF
TRBJ2-3 - TRBV3-1/TRBV3-2 - TGTGCCAGCAGCCCCCAGGTGGATACGCAGTATTTT CASSPQVDTQYF
TRBJ2-1 - TRBV5-4 - TGTGCCAGCAGCATCTCGGGACTTAACAATGAGCAGTTCTTC CASSISGLNNEQFF
TRBJ2-3 - TRBV5-1 TRBD2 TGCGCCAGCCACGACCCAGCGGGGGGCACAGATACGCAGTATTTT CASHDPAGGTDTQYF
TRBJ2-1 - TRBV6-5 TRBD2 TGTGCCAGCAGCTTAAAGCGGGGGGGTTACAATGAGCAGTTCTTC CASSLKRGGYNEQFF
TRBJ2-7 - TRBV27 TRBD1 TGTGCCAGCAGTTTAGGACAGGGCCGGGGATACGAGCAGTACTTC CASSLGQGRGYEQYF
TRBJ1-2 - TRBV30 TRBD1 TGTGCCTGGAGAGGTTACACAGGGGGCAGGGGAGGCCCTAACTATGGCTACACCTTC CAWRGYTGGRGGPNYGYTF
TRBJ1-1 - TRBV30 - TGTGCCTGGAGTGTTTCAACGAACACTGAAGCTTTCTTT CAWSVSTNTEAFF
TRBJ1-1 - TRBV10-3 - TGTGCCATCAGTGAAGGGATCGGCACTGAAGCTTTCTTT CAISEGIGTEAFF
TRBJ1-2 - TRBV24-1 - TGTGCCACCAGTGATGGGGTGGGACGCGGCTACACCTTC CATSDGVGRGYTF
TRBJ2-5 - TRBV3-1/TRBV3-2 - TGTGCCAGCAGCCAAAGGGGGTCCCTCGTTAGAGAGACCCAGTACTTC CASSQRGSLVRETQYF
TRBJ2-5 - TRBV9 - TGTGCCAGCAGCGTAGGGAATCTCCAAGAGACCCAGTACTTC CASSVGNLQETQYF
TRBJ1-3 - TRBV19 - TGTGCCAGTAGTACCAATCCCGGAGGAAACACCATATATTTT CASSTNPGGNTIYF
TRBJ1-1 - TRBV6-6 - TGTGCCAGCAGTTCTAATGGGGCAACAGGGAACACTGAAGCTTTCTTT CASSSNGATGNTEAFF
TRBJ1-1 once TRBV5-1 - TGCGCCAGCAGCTTGCGAGGGAGTGAAGCTTTCTTT CASSLRGSEAFF
TRBJ2-2 - TRBV28 - TGTGCCAGCAGTTTAGAAACCGGGGAGCTGTTTTTT CASSLETGELFF
TRBJ2-6 - TRBV5-1 - TGCGCCAGCAGCTTGGGGACGGGGCTGAGCTCTGGGGCCAACGTCCTGACTTTC CASSLGTGLSSGANVLTF
TRBJ2-5 - TRBV12-5 TRBD2 TGTGCTAGTGGTTTGCCCGGGACTAGCCGGGAGACCCAGTACTTC CASGLPGTSRETQYF
TRBJ2-3 - TRBV27 TRBD2 TGTGCCAGCAGTTCCGCATTACTAGCGGTCACAGATACGCAGTATTTT CASSSALLAVTDTQYF
TRBJ1-1 - TRBV5-1 TRBD1 TGCGCCAGCAGCTCTAGGCCAGGGGGCGATAGGACTGAAGCTTTCTTT CASSSRPGGDRTEAFF
TRBJ2-3 - TRBV5-1 - TGCGCCAGCAGCTTGCCGGGGAGCACAGATACGCAGTATTTT CASSLPGSTDTQYF
TRBJ1-4 - TRBV27 - TGTGCCAGCAGTTCGGGGTTACATGAAAAACTGTTTTTT CASSSGLHEKLFF
TRBJ1-5 - TRBV6-5 TRBD1 TGTGCCAGCAGTCGCACAGGGGAAGCCAATCAGCCCCAGCATTTT CASSRTGEANQPQHF
TRBJ1-5 once TRBV6-5 - TGTGCCAGCAGTTTGGGGTCGGGCAGTCAGCCCCAGCATTTT CASSLGSGSQPQHF
TRBJ2-5 few TRBV7-3 TRBD1 TGTGCCAGCAGCTCGACAGGGGTCCATGGGGAGACCCAGTACTTC CASSSTGVHGETQYF
TRBJ2-5 - TRBV4-1 - TGCGCCAGCAGCCAACCTAGTGAGGAGACCCAGTACTTC CASSQPSEETQYF
TRBJ1-1 - TRBV19 - TGTGCCAGTAGTATGAATAGTAACACTGAAGCTTTCTTT CASSMNSNTEAFF
TRBJ1-6 - TRBV19 - TGTGCCAGTAGTATAGATAGCCCGGGACACATTGATTCACCCCTCCACTTT CASSIDSPGHIDSPLHF
TRBJ1-2 - TRBV30 TRBD1 TGTGCCTGGAGACGACAGGGGAACTATGGCTACACCTTC CAWRRQGNYGYTF
TRBJ1-5 - TRBV19 - TGTGCCAGTAAGGGGGAAGGATTTGGTAATCAGCCCCAGCATTTT CASKGEGFGNQPQHF
TRBJ2-3 - TRBV30 TRBD2 TGTGCCTGGAGTGCCCTGACTAGCGGGGGGATGGATACGCAGTATTTT CAWSALTSGGMDTQYF
TRBJ2-1 - TRBV4-2 - TGTGCCAGCAGCCAAGATGAGTGGGGGGGCCCCCCCAATGAGCAGTTCTTC CASSQDEWGGPPNEQFF
TRBJ1-5 once TRBV24-1 - TGTGCCACCAGTGATCAAACTACATCCAGGGAAAATCGGCCCCAGCATTTT CATSDQTTSRENRPQHF
TRBJ2-5 - TRBV18 TRBD2 TGTGCCAGCTCACCTGACCGGGGAGGGTCGGGGACCCAGTACTTC CASSPDRGGSGTQYF
TRBJ2-2 - TRBV15 - TGTGCCACCAGCAGAGGAGGGGTCACCGGGGAGCTGTTTTTT CATSRGGVTGELFF
TRBJ1-3 few TRBV7-2 - TGTGCCAGCAGCTCTCTCAGGGCCTCTGGAAACACCATATATTTT CASSSLRASGNTIYF
TRBJ1-2 - TRBV7-9 - TGTGCCAGCAGCTTAGAGTCTCGCTATGGCTACACCTTC CASSLESRYGYTF
TRBJ1-4 - TRBV30 - TGTGCCTGGAGTCCAGGGCCTAATGAAAAACTGTTTTTT CAWSPGPNEKLFF
TRBJ2-3 - TRBV3-1/TRBV3-2 - TGTGCCAGCAGCCAAGGGGGGACCCCCCATACGCAGTATTTT CASSQGGTPHTQYF
TRBJ2-1 - TRBV5-1 TRBD2 TGCGCCAGCAGCGCCCATAGCGGGGGAACGTACAATGAGCAGTTCTTC CASSAHSGGTYNEQFF
TRBJ1-2 medium-sized TRBV2 - TGTGCCAGCAGTAATACAGGGTTGGCCTATGGCTACACCTTC CASSNTGLAYGYTF
TRBJ2-5 - TRBV5-4 TRBD2 TGTGCCAGCAGCCCCCCGGGCGGGAGATGGGAGACCCAGTACTTC CASSPPGGRWETQYF
TRBJ2-7 - TRBV4-3 - TGCGCCAGCAGCCAAGAGGGGCCAGGTCCTTCCTACGAGCAGTACTTC CASSQEGPGPSYEQYF
TRBJ1-1 - TRBV7-6 - TGTGCCAGCAGCTTAGGCAGACGAGTGAACACTGAAGCTTTCTTT CASSLGRRVNTEAFF
TRBJ2-3 - TRBV19 - TGTGCCAGTAGTATAGGGTCGGGGTCAGATACGCAGTATTTT CASSIGSGSDTQYF
TRBJ2-7 - TRBV9 - TGTGCCAGCAGCGCCAGAACTAGCTCCCACGAGCAGTACTTC CASSARTSSHEQYF
TRBJ2-7 large TRBV19 - TGTGCCAGTGGCCCCGGCACAACCTACGAGCAGTACTTC CASGPGTTYEQYF
TRBJ1-6 - TRBV5-3 - TGTGCCAGAATCGGCACCCCTAATTCACCCCTCCACTTT CARIGTPNSPLHF
TRBJ1-4 once TRBV6-6 - TGTGCCAGCAGCAATGGGGGCGGGTGGGATGAAAAACTGTTTTTT CASSNGGGWDEKLFF
TRBJ2-5 few TRBV11-2 - TGTGCCAGCAGCCGTTTCGGACAGTTTCAAGAGACCCAGTACTTC CASSRFGQFQETQYF
TRBJ2-5 once TRBV7-2 - TGTGCCAGCAGCTTATTGCGCTCAGAGACCCAGTACTTC CASSLLRSETQYF
TRBJ1-2 - TRBV5-1 - TGCGCCAGCAGCTTGGTCGGACAGCCTGAGGATGGCTACACCTTC CASSLVGQPEDGYTF